The 24 T cell receptor beta chains below come from one sample, sequenced in a study of blood T cell repertoires in COVID-19. Clones were sequenced by immunoSEQ multiplex PCR, and TCRdb holds only the in-frame ones, with some missing. The sample lists about 78,000 clones, about 89% occurring once. Sequenced: peripheral blood. These TCRs come from a man aged 45-60 years with active or convalescent COVID-19.

In this sample, this clone turned up once. The chain is built from TRBV6-5 and TRBJ1-1; the D is unclear. CDR1 MNHEY and CDR2 SVGAGI come from the germline V gene. The CDR3 length is 14 residues. Trimming took off 7 bases at V and 0 bases at J, with 12 bases between the two ends. The CDR3: CASTPSSVNTEAFF. CDR3 nucleotide sequence: TGTGCCAGCACCCCCTCGAGTGTGAACACTGAAGCTTTCTTT.

This chain joins TRBV19 and TRBJ2-3, with 9 bases fitting TRBD1. The CDR3 is made up of 14 amino acids. V shed 4 bases and J 4 bases; nucleotides not matched to a gene: 3. The germline gives CDR1 LNHDA, CDR2 SQIVND (reference sequence). The CDR3 protein is CASSKGTGSDTQYF. The DNA of the CDR3 is TGTGCCAGTAGTAAAGGGACAGGGTCAGATACGCAGTATTTT.

The V gene is TRBV28, the J gene TRBJ1-5; D remains unclear. This CDR3 is 14 amino acids long. Trimming removed 7 bases at V and 7 bases at J, with 17 bases between. CDR1 and CDR2 from the germline V gene are MDHEN and SYDVKM. CDR3 loop: CASISSEARQPQHF. CDR3 nucleotides: TGTGCCAGCATTAGTTCAGAGGCGAGGCAGCCCCAGCATTTT.

The chain joins TRBV5-1 to TRBJ1-4, with 7 positions matching TRBD1. Germline-derived CDR1 and CDR2 are SGHRS and YFSETQ. The CDR3 totals 14 residues. The J segment lost 7 bases and the V segment lost 4 bases, leaving 7 bases of the junction unmatched. The CDR3 bases are TGCGCCAGCAGCCTCGACAGGGATGCTGAAAAACTGTTTTTT. Translation gives CASSLDRDAEKLFF.

The CDR3 nucleotides read TGTGCCAGCAGCCCACCTGGACTAAGCACCGGGGAGCTGTTTTTT. Translating it yields CASSPPGLSTGELFF. The J gene is TRBJ2-2, the V gene TRBV3-1 (or the pseudogene TRBV3-2); the D gene is possibly TRBD2 (6 bases). Trimming took 4 bases from V and 4 from J, leaving 13 bases between them. This CDR3 has 15 residues. CDR1 and CDR2 from the germline V gene are LGHDT and YNNKEL (reference sequence).

The J gene is TRBJ1-5, the V gene TRBV11-2, with D uncertain. CDR3 length: 15 residues. Germline CDR1 is SGHAT and CDR2 is FQNNGV. The germline V and J ends were trimmed by 0 bases and 0 bases, with 6 bases remaining between them. The CDR3 coding sequence is TGTGCCAGCAGCTTAGACCCAGGTAGCAATCAGCCCCAGCATTTT. It encodes CASSLDPGSNQPQHF.

The chain joins TRBV9 to TRBJ2-5, with D unclear. Germline CDR1 and CDR2: SGDLS and YYNGEE. Trimming removed 3 bases at V and 5 bases at J, with 11 bases between. The CDR3 is made up of 13 amino acids. The CDR3 DNA is TGTGCCAGCAGCGATTACAGAGACGAGACCCAGTACTTC. Protein product: CASSDYRDETQYF.

The rearrangement joins TRBV27 to TRBJ2-5; TRBD1 agrees at 9 bases. The CDR3 has 13 amino acids. Germline lookup yields CDR1 MNHEY and CDR2 SMNVEV (reference sequence). V shed 6 bases and J 3 bases; nucleotides not matched to a gene: 2. The DNA for the CDR3 is TGTGCCAGCAGACAGGGGGCCAAAGAGACCCAGTACTTC. It codes for CASRQGAKETQYF.

The V gene is TRBV27, the J gene TRBJ2-1; weak D call: TRBD2 (5 bases). The CDR3 covers 15 residues. V dropped 1 base and J dropped 3 bases, with 10 bases sitting between them. The germline V gene encodes CDR1 MNHEY and CDR2 SMNVEV (reference sequence). CDR3 nucleotide sequence: TGTGCCAGCAGTTTATATGCGGAGGTCTACAATGAGCAGTTCTTC. This gives the protein CASSLYAEVYNEQFF.

The chain employs TRBV6-4 and TRBJ1-1; the D gene is possibly TRBD1 (5 bases). The germline V and J ends were trimmed by 3 bases and 0 bases, with 5 bases remaining between them. The CDR3 covers 13 residues. In germline, CDR1 is MRHNA, CDR2 SNTAGT. CDR3 coding DNA: TGTGCCAGCAGTGAGGACATGAACACTGAAGCTTTCTTT. This translates into CASSEDMNTEAFF.

CDR3 in amino acids: CASSLVGDIGQPQHF. The CDR3 coding sequence is TGTGCCAGCAGCTTGGTTGGGGACATCGGGCAGCCCCAGCATTTT. J is TRBJ1-5 and V is TRBV7-9; D possibly corresponds to TRBD1 (6 bases). The CDR3 contains 15 residues. Germline assignment: CDR1 SEHNR and CDR2 FQNEAQ (reference sequence). Trimming took 3 bases from V and 7 from J, leaving 16 bases between them. Full variable domain (outside the CDR3, taken from reference TRBV7-9 and TRBJ1-5): DTGVSQNPRHKITKRGQNVTFRCDPISEHNRLYWYRQTLGQGPEFLTYFQNEAQLEKSRLLSDRFSAERPKGSFSTLEIQRTEQGDSAMYLCASSLVGDIGQPQHFGDGTRLSIL.

The V call is TRBV7-2, the J call TRBJ1-5; 8 positions agree with TRBD1. In germline, CDR1 is SGHTA, CDR2 FQGNSA. The CDR3 runs to 14 residues. V was pared by 4 bases and J by 5 bases, with 4 bases of the junction left unmatched. In nucleotides, the CDR3 is TGTGCCAGCAGCTCCCAGGGGGCCGATCAGCCCCAGCATTTT. Protein product: CASSSQGADQPQHF.

On this clone itself: Here the CDR3 omits its conserved ending phenylalanine or tryptophan, so a read error is the likely source. The DNA is omitted, as the CDR3 cannot be located on it reliably, and the CDR3 follows TCRdb's listing. The J gene is TRBJ2-7, the V gene TRBV28; the listed D gene, TRBD2, was not tested against the DNA. Germline lookup yields CDR1 MDHEN and CDR2 SYDVKM. The CDR3 region is 13 residues in length, termini included. This CDR3 is CASSYGVAGGPVL.

This clone has just one count. The chain is built from TRBV19 and TRBJ2-5, with TRBD2 identical over 11 bases. CDR3 length: 15 amino acids. CDR1 and CDR2 from the germline V gene are LNHDA and SQIVND (reference sequence). V shed 5 bases and J 0 bases; nucleotides not matched to a gene: 2. The CDR3 region is CASSPLAGDQETQYF. Written as DNA, the CDR3 is TGTGCCAGTAGTCCACTAGCGGGGGACCAAGAGACCCAGTACTTC. Supplemented by reference TRBV19 and TRBJ2-5, the full variable domain reads DGGITQSPKYLFRKEGQNVTLSCEQNLNHDAMYWYRQDPGQGLRLIYYSQIVNDFQKGDIAEGYSVSREKKESFPLTVTSAQKNPTAFYLCASSPLAGDQETQYFGPGTRLLVL.

The chain is built from TRBV6-5 and TRBJ2-1; TRBD1 is a possible D gene (6 bases). V was shortened by 6 bases and J by 8 bases, with 14 bases between the two germline ends. Germline V gives CDR1 MNHEY, CDR2 SVGAGI. This CDR3 has 13 residues. The CDR3 DNA sequence: TGTGCCAGCAGGAGGTCAGGGGCCCATGAGCAGTTCTTC. It is translated as CASRRSGAHEQFF.

A note on this clone: One end of the junction fails to match germline, which may point to a read error. The CDR3 bases are TGTGCTAGCAGCCGAACCGGGTTTGACACCGGGGAGCTGTTTTTT. Its protein product is CASSRTGFDTGELFF. The rearrangement joins TRBV5-8 to TRBJ2-2; unclear D gene. Germline CDR1 and CDR2: SGHTS and YDEGEE. The CDR3 length is 15 residues.

The chain combines TRBV5-1 with TRBJ2-2; D remains ambiguous. Trimming took 4 bases from V and 1 from J, leaving 11 bases between them. The CDR3 has 15 residues. Germline CDR1 and CDR2: SGHRS and YFSETQ. The CDR3 DNA reads as TGCGCCAGCAGCGACTCAACTGAGAACACCGGGGAGCTGTTTTTT. Protein product: CASSDSTENTGELFF.

V gene TRBV12-3 or TRBV12-4 combines with J gene TRBJ2-4; weak D call: TRBD1 (5 bases). This CDR3 region has 11 residues. Trimming removed 11 bases at V and 7 bases at J, with 12 bases between. CDR3 amino acids: CACSTENIQYF. DNA for the CDR3: TGTGCCTGCTCGACAGAGAACATTCAGTACTTC.

The genes are TRBV5-4 and TRBJ1-4, with 9 nucleotides matching TRBD1. The CDR3 spans 17 residues. Germline V gives CDR1 SGHNT, CDR2 YYREEE (reference sequence). Losses at the gene ends were 4 bases for V and 0 bases for J; bases not matched to a gene: 7. The CDR3 loop is CASSDRGYTTTNEKLFF. CDR3 bases: TGTGCCAGCAGCGACAGGGGGTACACGACAACTAATGAAAAACTGTTTTTT.

CDR3 in DNA: TGTGCCATCAGTGAGGGGGGGGGTAGCAATCAGCCCCAGCATTTT. The encoded protein is CAISEGGGSNQPQHF. The J gene is TRBJ1-5, the V gene TRBV10-3, with D tentatively TRBD1 (5 bases). There are 15 residues in the CDR3. V was trimmed by 2 bases and J by 0 bases, leaving 8 bases between them. In germline, CDR1 is ENHRY, CDR2 SYGVKD.

The chain recombines TRBV10-3 with TRBJ2-7; no reliable D call. Deletions cut 8 bases from V and 3 bases from J, with 14 bases between. The V gene's germline CDR1 is ENHRY and CDR2 SYGVKD. The CDR3 is made up of 13 amino acids. The CDR3 sequence is CAIALQKDYEQYV. Written as DNA, the CDR3 is TGTGCCATCGCTTTACAGAAAGACTACGAGCAGTACGTC.

This clone has just one count. This rearrangement joins TRBV12-3 or TRBV12-4 to TRBJ1-1; D gene unclear. The CDR3 length is 13 residues. The V end lost 3 bases, the J end lost 0 bases, and 5 bases lay between the germline ends. Here the CDR3 DNA reads TGTGCCAGCAGTTTTTCCATGAACACTGAAGCTTTCTTT. It encodes CASSFSMNTEAFF.

J is TRBJ1-3 and V is TRBV11-2, with D uncertain. Per germline, CDR1 SGHAT and CDR2 FQNNGV. V dropped 1 base and J dropped 0 bases, with 13 bases sitting between them. The CDR3 contains 17 residues. The CDR3 protein is CASSLVVTGSSGNTIYF. In nucleotides, the CDR3 is TGTGCCAGCAGCTTAGTAGTGACGGGGAGCTCTGGAAACACCATATATTTT.

The rearrangement links TRBV19 to TRBJ1-1; D is possibly TRBD1 (6 bases). Germline values: CDR1 LNHDA, CDR2 SQIVND (reference sequence). With 0 bases removed from V and 5 bases from J, the gap between germline ends came to 13 bases. The CDR3 covers 15 residues. The chain's CDR3 is CASSIEAGASTEAFF. CDR3 DNA: TGTGCCAGTAGTATAGAGGCAGGGGCATCGACTGAAGCTTTCTTT.